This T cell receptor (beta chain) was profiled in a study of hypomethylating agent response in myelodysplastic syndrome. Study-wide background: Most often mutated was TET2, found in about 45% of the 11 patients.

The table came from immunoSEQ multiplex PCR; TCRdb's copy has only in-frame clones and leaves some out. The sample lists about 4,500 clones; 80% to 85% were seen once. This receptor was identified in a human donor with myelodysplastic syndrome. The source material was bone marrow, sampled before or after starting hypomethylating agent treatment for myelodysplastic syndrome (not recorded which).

This CDR3 reads CASSYLGLYEQYF. The CDR3 nucleotides read TGTGCCAGCAGTTACTTAGGTCTATACGAGCAGTACTTC. This chain uses TRBV6-8 with TRBJ2-7; D unresolved. From germline, CDR1 is MNHGY and CDR2 SAAAGT. CDR3 length: 13 residues. V lost 1 base and J 4 bases, leaving 8 bases between the germline ends.